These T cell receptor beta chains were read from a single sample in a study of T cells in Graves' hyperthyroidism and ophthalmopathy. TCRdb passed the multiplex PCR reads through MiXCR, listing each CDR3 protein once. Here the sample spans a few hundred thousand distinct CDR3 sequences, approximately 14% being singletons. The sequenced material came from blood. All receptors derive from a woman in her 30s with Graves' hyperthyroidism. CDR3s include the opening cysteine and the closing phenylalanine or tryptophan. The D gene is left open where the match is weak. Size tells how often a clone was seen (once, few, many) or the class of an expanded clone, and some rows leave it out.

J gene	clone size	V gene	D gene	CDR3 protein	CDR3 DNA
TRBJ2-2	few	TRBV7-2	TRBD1	CASSKGQGVGELFF	TGTGCCAGCAGCAAGGGACAGGGGGTCGGGGAGCTGTTTTTT
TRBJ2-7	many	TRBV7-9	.	CASSPRVYEQYF	TGTGCCAGCAGCCCTAGGGTCTACGAGCAGTACTTC
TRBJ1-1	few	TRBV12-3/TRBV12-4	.	CASARGAMRGGTEAFF	TGTGCCAGCGCGAGAGGGGCTATGAGGGGTGGCACTGAAGCTTTCTTT
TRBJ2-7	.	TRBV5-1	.	CASSLWDFSYEQYF	TGCGCCAGCAGCTTATGGGACTTCTCCTACGAGCAGTACTTC
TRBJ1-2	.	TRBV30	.	CAWRRRGRRNGCTF	TGTGCCTGGAGGAGGCGAGGACGGCGCAATGGCTGCACCTTC
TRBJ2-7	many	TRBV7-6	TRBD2	CASSAKTSGMHEQYF	TGTGCCAGCAGCGCCAAGACTAGCGGGATGCACGAGCAGTACTTC
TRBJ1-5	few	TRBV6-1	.	CASSPDPYSNQPQHF	TGTGCCAGCAGTCCGGACCCTTATAGCAATCAGCCCCAGCATTTT
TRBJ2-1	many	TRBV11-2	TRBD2	CASSSGLAGSFNEQFF	TGTGCCAGCAGCTCGGGACTAGCGGGAAGTTTCAATGAGCAGTTCTTC
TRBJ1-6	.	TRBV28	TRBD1	CASLDRGRSPLHF	TGTGCCAGCCTGGACAGGGGGAGATCACCCCTCCACTTT
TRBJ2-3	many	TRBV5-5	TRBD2	CASSPGLAGGVTSTDTQYF	TGTGCCAGCAGCCCGGGACTAGCGGGAGGGGTCACTAGCACAGATACGCAGTATTTT
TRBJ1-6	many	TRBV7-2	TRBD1	CASSLGGQGTWSPLHF	TGTGCCAGCAGCTTAGGAGGACAGGGGACTTGGTCACCCCTCCACTTT
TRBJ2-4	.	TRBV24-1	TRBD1	CATSDSRQGSDIQYF	TGTGCCACCAGTGATTCTAGACAGGGGTCGGACATTCAGTACTTC
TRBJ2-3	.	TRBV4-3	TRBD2	CASSRHTAGGGDTQYF	TGCGCCAGCAGCCGTCACACAGCGGGAGGGGGGGATACGCAGTATTTT
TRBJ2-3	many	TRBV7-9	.	CASSWARSTDTQYF	TGTGCCAGCAGCTGGGCCAGGAGCACAGATACGCAGTATTTT
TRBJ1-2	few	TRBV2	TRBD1	CASSDRTGYNYGYTF	TGTGCCAGCAGTGACCGGACAGGGTATAACTATGGCTACACCTTC
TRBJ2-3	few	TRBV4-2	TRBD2	CASSQTVSGSRGDTQYF	TGTGCCAGCAGCCAGACCGTTAGCGGGAGTCGGGGAGATACGCAGTATTTT
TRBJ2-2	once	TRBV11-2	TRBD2	CASSPWTSGGELFF	TGTGCCAGCAGCCCGTGGACTAGCGGGGGGGAGCTGTTTTTT
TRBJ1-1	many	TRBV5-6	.	CASSLRWGRSTEAFF	TGTGCCAGCAGCTTGAGATGGGGCAGGAGCACTGAAGCTTTCTTT
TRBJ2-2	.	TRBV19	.	CASSRQGGAGELFF	TGTGCCAGTAGTAGGCAGGGTGGGGCCGGGGAGCTGTTTTTT
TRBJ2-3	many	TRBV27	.	CASSPLGHQAPDTQYF	TGTGCCAGCAGTCCGCTCGGACACCAAGCCCCAGATACGCAGTATTTT
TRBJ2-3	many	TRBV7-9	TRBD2	CASSEASGTTDTQYF	TGTGCCAGCAGCGAAGCTAGCGGGACCACAGATACGCAGTATTTT
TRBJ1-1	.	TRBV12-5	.	CASGLATLNTEAFF	TGTGCTAGTGGTTTGGCGACTCTGAACACTGAAGCTTTCTTT
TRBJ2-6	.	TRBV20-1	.	CSARGAGTGANVLTF	TGCAGTGCTAGAGGGGCCGGGACTGGGGCCAACGTCCTGACTTTC
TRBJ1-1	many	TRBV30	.	CAWSRQEKSWAFF	TGTGCCTGGAGTCGACAGGAAAAAAGTTGGGCTTTCTTT
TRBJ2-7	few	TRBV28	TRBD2	CASSPSSGRSASYEQYF	TGTGCCAGCAGTCCCTCTAGCGGGAGGTCAGCCTCCTACGAGCAGTACTTC
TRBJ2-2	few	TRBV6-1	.	CASGTAAGELFF	TGTGCCAGCGGGACGGCGGCCGGGGAGCTGTTTTTT
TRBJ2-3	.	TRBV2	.	CANSPQGTDTQYF	TGTGCCAACAGTCCACAGGGAACAGATACGCAGTATTTT
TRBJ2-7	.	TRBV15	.	CATSPWQGSYEQYF	TGTGCCACCAGCCCGTGGCAGGGATCCTACGAGCAGTACTTC
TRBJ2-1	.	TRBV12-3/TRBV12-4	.	CASQGSSNEQFF	TGTGCCAGTCAGGGGTCGTCGAATGAGCAGTTCTTC
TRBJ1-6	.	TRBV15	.	CATSRVSGVSYNSPLHF	TGTGCCACCAGCAGAGTCTCAGGGGTATCGTATAATTCACCCCTCCACTTT
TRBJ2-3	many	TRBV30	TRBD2	CAWSLRGGADTQYF	TGTGCCTGGAGTCTCCGGGGGGGAGCGGATACGCAGTATTTT
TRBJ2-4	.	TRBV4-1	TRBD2	CASSQDGGGSFKNIQYF	TGCGCCAGCAGCCAAGATGGGGGGGGGAGCTTCAAAAACATTCAGTACTTC
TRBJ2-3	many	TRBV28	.	CASSFRGGSTDTQYF	TGTGCCAGCAGTTTTAGGGGGGGTAGCACAGATACGCAGTATTTT
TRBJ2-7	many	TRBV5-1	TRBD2	CASSLELAGGPKRSYEQYF	TGCGCCAGCAGCTTGGAGCTAGCGGGAGGGCCGAAGAGGAGTTACGAGCAGTACTTC
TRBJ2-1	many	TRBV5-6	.	CASSETSVAYNEQFF	TGTGCCAGCAGCGAGACTAGTGTGGCCTACAATGAGCAGTTCTTC
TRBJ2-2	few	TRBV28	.	CASSLWGRSNTGELFF	TGTGCCAGCAGTTTATGGGGACGGTCGAACACCGGGGAGCTGTTTTTT
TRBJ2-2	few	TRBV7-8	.	CAGSLRPSRGELFF	TGTGCCGGCAGCCTTCGACCCTCTCGCGGGGAGCTGTTTTTT
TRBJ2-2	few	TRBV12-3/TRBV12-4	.	CASSLARLGLTGELFF	TGTGCCAGCAGTTTAGCGAGGCTAGGTTTGACCGGGGAGCTGTTTTTT
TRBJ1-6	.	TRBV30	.	CAWSVLLHHNSPLHF	TGTGCCTGGAGTGTACTTTTACACCATAATTCACCCCTCCACTTT
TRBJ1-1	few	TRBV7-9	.	CASSLTPTGYTEAFF	TGTGCCAGCAGCCTGACCCCAACAGGGTACACTGAAGCTTTCTTT
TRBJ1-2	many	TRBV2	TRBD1	CASSEVAGGGGYTF	TGTGCCAGCAGTGAAGTGGCAGGGGGCGGCGGCTACACCTTC
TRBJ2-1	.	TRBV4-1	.	CASSQVLGGSEQFF	TGCGCCAGCAGCCAAGTGCTGGGGGGCAGTGAGCAGTTCTTC
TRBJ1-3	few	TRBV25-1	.	CASISGAGNTIYF	TGTGCCAGTATTTCAGGGGCTGGAAACACCATATATTTT
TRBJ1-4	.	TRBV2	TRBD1	CASSMDRGRYEKLFF	TGTGCCAGCAGTATGGACAGGGGGCGTTATGAAAAACTGTTTTTT
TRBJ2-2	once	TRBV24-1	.	CATSDAQGAQMNTGELFF	TGTGCCACCAGTGACGCACAGGGAGCCCAGATGAACACCGGGGAGCTGTTTTTT
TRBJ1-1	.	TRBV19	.	CATSQGSRPNTEAFF	TGTGCCACGTCACAGGGAAGTCGGCCGAACACTGAAGCTTTCTTT
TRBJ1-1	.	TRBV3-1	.	CASSHRKGGWNTEAFF	TGTGCCAGCAGCCATAGAAAGGGGGGATGGAACACTGAAGCTTTCTTT
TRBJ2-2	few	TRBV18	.	CASSPDSGTHTGELFF	TGTGCCAGCTCACCGGATAGCGGAACCCACACCGGGGAGCTGTTTTTT
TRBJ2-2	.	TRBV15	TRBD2	CATSTRTSEGRTGELFF	TGTGCCACCAGCACCCGGACTAGCGAGGGTCGGACCGGGGAGCTGTTTTTT
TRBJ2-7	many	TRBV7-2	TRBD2	CASSSGLAGDTYGYF	TGTGCCAGCAGCTCGGGACTAGCGGGAGATACCTACGGGTACTTC
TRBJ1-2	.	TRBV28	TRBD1	CASSPPGDRDYGYTF	TGTGCCAGCAGTCCCCCGGGCGACAGGGACTATGGCTACACCTTC
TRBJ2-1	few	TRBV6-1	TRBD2	CASKLAGGNEQFF	TGTGCCAGCAAGCTAGCGGGAGGGAATGAGCAGTTCTTC
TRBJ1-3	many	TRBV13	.	CASSLVSSGNTIYF	TGTGCCAGCAGCTTAGTCTCATCTGGAAACACCATATATTTT
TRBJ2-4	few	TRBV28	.	CASSLPLAKNIQYF	TGTGCCAGCAGTTTACCATTAGCCAAAAACATTCAGTACTTC
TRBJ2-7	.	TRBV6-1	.	CASSWGRSHEQYF	TGTGCCAGCAGTTGGGGGAGGAGCCACGAGCAGTACTTC
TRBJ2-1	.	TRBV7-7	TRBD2	CASSRSKRENEQFF	TGTGCCAGCAGCCGTTCGAAGCGGGAGAATGAGCAGTTCTTC